The entry below gives a single T cell receptor (beta chain) sequence along with its context. This clone appeared a single time. Its recognized antigen is unknown. No qualities accompany the bases; no much larger clone lies one base away. This specimen comes from a study of shared clonotypes between healthy human individuals (dated by TCRdb to about 2020). For the study in its entirety: A couple of women and a few men aged 18 to 49 years were included in the cohort. For each donor, three plates each were used for CD4 naive and CD4 memory, two plates were used for CD8 naive, and one plate was used for CD8 memory. Blood TCR repertoires of a handful of healthy adults were deeply sequenced to estimate repertoire size and the extent of clonotype sharing between individuals. To increase sequencing depth and limit assay-specific biases, TCR repertoire library preparation and sequencing were carried out by different laboratories using diverse techniques. Leukapheresis yielded between about 0.9 and 10 billion PBMCs per donor. The paper as a whole reports these results and caveats: Clonotypes shared by all four sorted-subset donors showed higher generation probabilities than non-shared clonotypes. Based on pairwise subsampling, the degree of clonotype sharing among donors was expected to be affected by sequencing depth. The genetic and exposure-history diversity represented was limited by the small number of donors. When four donors were compared, the shared fraction of clonotypes was about 5% for naive CD4, 3.5% to 4% for naive CD8, roughly 2.5% for memory CD4, and 0.4% for memory CD8. Naive subsets generally had larger estimated clonotype richness than memory subsets. Sampling was restricted to blood, and TCR repertoires in tissues likely differ from the TCR repertoires found in blood. Rarefaction of sorted-subset datasets indicated incomplete sequencing despite the large sequencing depth.

The donors were healthy, HIV-negative adults with no recently reported acute infections or vaccinations. Every donor was a Caucasian adult residing in Nashville, Tennessee, USA. CD4+ T cells were enriched by magnetic negative selection, after which naive cells were positively selected on CD45RA and the negative fraction was taken as the memory subset. Blood was obtained by leukapheresis, after which PBMCs were separated by Ficoll-Histopaque density gradient centrifugation and cryopreserved in liquid nitrogen vapor phase. Analytical flow cytometry was used to check the purity and quantity of every magnetically sorted T cell population. Genomic DNA was isolated from each sorted fraction and quantified by UV absorbance on a Nanodrop 2000c. From its cysteine to its phenylalanine, the CDR3 spans 17 amino acids. The read is trimmed to its CDR3 DNA, 51 bases read in frame from base 1. V is reduced by 2 bases and J by 6 bases, leaving a spacing of 22 bases between them. CDR1 and CDR2 (SGHDT, YYEEEE) derive from the germline V gene.

Using the deep immunoSEQ assay, multiplex PCR amplified TCR CDR3 regions from genomic DNA. Extracted genomic DNA from each cell subset was distributed evenly across all wells of several immunoSEQ 96-well plates, and each plate was treated as a replicate. For sorted subsets, each replicate PCR was loaded with 200 ng genomic DNA, equivalent to 30,000 or so T cell genomes. Purified libraries were quantified with a Qubit 3.0 fluorometer, sized on a Bioanalyzer 2100, and re-quantified with the KAPA Library Quantification kit. Every immunoSEQ 96-well plate was sequenced on a separate single-read 150-cycle Illumina NextSeq 550 flow cell. The paper's processing steps were these. The immunoSEQ output contained only junctional sequences without quality scores, so filtering could not match that applied to full-length reads. Sequences were annotated with PyIR, a Python wrapper for IgBLAST v1.9, and V/J genes and CDR3 were assigned using IMGT germline references. Reads with weak V/J assignments (E-value above 1e-6), missing CDR3, stop codons, out-of-frame junctions, or ambiguous translated residues were removed. V3J clonotypes were defined by identical inferred V gene, J gene, and CDR3 amino acid sequence. The percentage overlap between two repertoires was calculated by dividing the number of shared unique clonotypes by the size of the smaller repertoire. RTK rarefaction, the Chao1 estimator, and Recon v2.1 estimates of unobserved clonotypes were used to assess repertoire richness. Generation probabilities for all TCRbeta clonotypes obtained by the gDNA method from a handful of donors were computed using OLGA. TCRdb's version of the immuneACCESS table is confined to in-frame rearrangements and falls short of the full clone set. An unresolved V gene accounts for under half of the shortfall where checked; the remainder is of unknown origin. V and J calls and clone size are given by that table; D and trimming were obtained from the DNA. This sample comprises 500,000 to 550,000 clones, roughly 95% of them detected only once. Together, the top ten hold about 0.064% of the sample.

The rearrangement joined TRBV5-6 to TRBJ2-3; the D segment is perhaps TRBD1 or TRBD2, each sharing 5 matched bases. The sequence derives from a woman aged 25 to 39 in good health. The specimen sequenced was naive CD4+ T cells sorted from blood. The intended sense of this specimen's cell subset or site label: CD45RA+ positively selected. The CDR3 here reads CASSLGTGTVLGDTQYF. The nucleotide sequence reads TGTGCCAGCAGCTTAGGGACCGGGACCGTACTAGGGGATACGCAGTATTTT.